A single sample gave rise to the 30 T cell receptor beta chains below, sequenced in a study of T-cell reconstitution after alpha-beta-depleted transplantation in children. Unique molecular identifiers were incorporated when the TCRbeta library was constructed. Via MiXCR, TCRdb re-called the PCR reads, giving one row per CDR3 protein. The repertoire includes nearly 250,000 distinct CDR3 sequences, under 9.5% of them detected once, and about 6.4% sits in the top ten. Sample: PBMCs, mostly from graft donor cells, taken 180 days after TCRalphabeta/CD19-depleted stem cell transplant. Source of these receptors: a male patient aged 10 to 17 who had a stem cell transplant for acute lymphoblastic leukemia, so the T cells may come from the graft donor.

The DNA of the CDR3 is TGTGCCAGTAGTTCGTCGCAGGGTGAGCTTACTGAAGCTTTCTTT. This codes for CASSSSQGELTEAFF. The gene calls are TRBV19 and TRBJ1-1; D is perhaps TRBD1 (5 bases). The CDR3 has 15 residues. With 5 bases removed from V and 5 bases from J, the gap between germline ends came to 18 bases. Germline values: CDR1 LNHDA, CDR2 SQIVND (reference sequence).

This clonotype came up many times. The J gene is TRBJ2-7, the V gene TRBV9, with 9 bases that match TRBD2. The length of the CDR3 is 14 residues. Germline lookup yields CDR1 SGDLS and CDR2 YYNGEE. Trimming took 4 bases from V and 5 from J; bases not matched to a gene: 7. DNA of the CDR3: TGTGCCAGCAGCTGGGGGGTAGCGGGAGACGAGCAGTACTTC. It encodes CASSWGVAGDEQYF.

This clonotype was counted between two and nine times. V gene TRBV5-6 combines with J gene TRBJ2-1; D may be TRBD1 (5 bases). V was trimmed by 0 bases and J by 0 bases, leaving 16 bases between them. The CDR3 extends over 18 amino acids. Germline V gene lookup returns CDR1 SGHDT and CDR2 YYEEEE. In DNA form, the CDR3 reads TGTGCCAGCAGCTTGGGGATACAGGTCCCACGCTCCTACAATGAGCAGTTCTTC. This translates into CASSLGIQVPRSYNEQFF.

In its sample, this clonotype was seen once. A much larger clone differs from this one at a single base, so this may be a read error. The rearrangement links TRBV20-1 to TRBJ1-1; the D gene is possibly TRBD1 (5 bases). Per the germline V gene, CDR1 is DFQATT and CDR2 is SNEGSKA (reference sequence). V was clipped by 6 bases and J by 10 bases, with 18 bases between them. CDR3 length: 12 amino acids. As DNA, the CDR3 is TGCAGTGCCCCGAACACGGGGCCCGGAGCTTTCTTT. This gives the protein CSAPNTGPGAFF.

The rearrangement uses TRBV6-4 and TRBJ1-1; 9 bases align to TRBD1. The CDR3 totals 18 residues. V gave up 4 bases and J gave up 10 bases; unmatched junction bases: 22. Germline V gene sequence: CDR1 MRHNA, CDR2 SNTAGT. The CDR3 here is CASSASGTGLSARKVAFF. In nucleotides, the CDR3 is TGTGCCAGCAGTGCCTCCGGGACAGGGCTAAGCGCGCGGAAGGTAGCTTTCTTT.

This clonotype was seen many times. V and J are TRBV6-1 and TRBJ2-2; 8 nucleotides agree with TRBD1. J gave up 1 base and V 6 bases, and 7 bases lay outside the gene matches. CDR3 length: 16 amino acids. CDR1 and CDR2 (germline): MNHNS, SASEGT. The CDR3 sequence is CASRSGQGGNTGELFF. CDR3 in DNA: TGTGCCAGCAGATCCGGACAGGGAGGGAACACCGGGGAGCTGTTTTTT.

This clonotype showed up many times. The gene calls are TRBV20-1 and TRBJ2-7; 9 nucleotides agree with TRBD1. The CDR3 length is 13 residues. The germline V gene encodes CDR1 DFQATT and CDR2 SNEGSKA (reference sequence). The ends lost 3 bases at V and 5 bases at J; junction bases unmatched: 5. CDR3 sequence (DNA): TGCAGTGCTAGGGGGACAGGGTCTCACGAGCAGTACTTC. Translating gives CSARGTGSHEQYF.

This clonotype appeared a few times. This chain joins TRBV6-2 or TRBV6-3 and TRBJ2-1, with D perhaps TRBD1 or TRBD2 (5 bases each). Germline V lookup: CDR1 MNHEY, CDR2 SVGEGT. Trimming pared 2 bases from V and 4 bases from J, leaving 12 bases between. The CDR3 runs 15 residues. The CDR3 DNA follows: TGTGCCAGCAGTTACGTTCGGGGCATGTACAATGAGCAGTTCTTC. Protein: CASSYVRGMYNEQFF.

This clonotype was seen a handful of times. The CDR3 loop is CASSEEGDKGNNEQFF. As DNA, the CDR3 is TGTGCCAGCAGCGAAGAAGGGGACAAGGGGAACAATGAGCAGTTCTTC. The chain carries TRBV5-5 and TRBJ2-1; weak D call: TRBD1 (6 bases). Germline V CDR1 and CDR2: SGHKS, YYEKEE (reference sequence). V dropped 4 bases and J dropped 5 bases, with 19 bases sitting between them. The CDR3 loop spans 16 amino acids.

Ten or more counts support this clonotype. This chain links TRBV27 with TRBJ1-1; D not resolved. Per the germline V gene, CDR1 is MNHEY and CDR2 is SMNVEV (reference sequence). This CDR3 is built from 11 residues. Trimming took off 2 bases at V and 8 bases at J, with 6 bases between the two ends. The CDR3 sequence is CASSLGREAFF. DNA of the CDR3: TGTGCCAGCAGTTTAGGGAGAGAAGCTTTCTTT.

On this clonotype itself: This may come from a read error, since a much larger clone is one base off. The chain joins TRBV29-1 to TRBJ1-1; D is undetermined. CDR1 and CDR2 from the germline V gene are SQVTM and ANQGSEA. This CDR3 has 13 amino acids. The CDR3 coding sequence is TGCAGCATCTGGACCTCTTCCCACACTCAAGCTTTCTTT. Translated, it gives CSIWTSSHTQAFF.

At least ten counts were recorded for this clonotype. This rearrangement joins TRBV9 to TRBJ1-1; TRBD1 is a possible D gene (6 bases). Germline V gene lookup returns CDR1 SGDLS and CDR2 YYNGEE. The V end lost 4 bases, the J end lost 3 bases, and 16 bases lay between the germline ends. The CDR3 contains 15 residues. CDR3 protein: CASSLLQGSYTEAFF. CDR3 nucleotides: TGTGCCAGCAGCCTGTTACAGGGATCCTACACTGAAGCTTTCTTT.

This clonotype was counted ten times or more. The chain joins TRBV20-1 to TRBJ2-3, with D maybe TRBD2 (6 bases). The CDR3 totals 11 residues. Germline V gives CDR1 DFQATT, CDR2 SNEGSKA (reference sequence). With 0 bases removed from V and 14 bases from J, the gap between germline ends came to 12 bases. The CDR3 DNA reads as TGCAGTGCTAGAGAATGGAGGGAGCCGTATTTT. Its protein is CSAREWREPYF.

In its sample, this clonotype was seen many times. This rearrangement joins TRBV5-1 to TRBJ1-1; TRBD1 agrees at 7 bases. The CDR3 spans 14 residues. Trimming took 4 bases from V and 1 from J; bases not matched to a gene: 4. Germline V gene data show CDR1 as SGHRS and CDR2 as YFSETQ. This CDR3 reads CASSPGQTNTEAFF. The CDR3 coding sequence is TGCGCCAGCAGCCCGGGACAGACGAACACTGAAGCTTTCTTT. The full variable domain, rest sourced from reference TRBV5-1 and TRBJ1-1, is KAGVTQTPRYLIKTRGQQVTLSCSPISGHRSVSWYQQTPGQGLQFLFEYFSETQRNKGNFPGRFSGRQFSNSRSEMNVSTLELGDSALYLCASSPGQTNTEAFFGQGTRLTVV.

This clonotype was seen at least ten times. V usage is TRBV2 and J usage is TRBJ2-2; D gene uncertain. The germline V gene has CDR1 SNHLY and CDR2 FYNNEI. The CDR3 totals 14 residues. Trimming took 2 bases from V and 4 from J, leaving 8 bases between them. CDR3 sequence reads: CASSEPLGTGELFF. The DNA of the CDR3 is TGTGCCAGCAGTGAACCCCTTGGCACCGGGGAGCTGTTTTTT.

This clonotype has a count of ten or more. The genes are TRBV5-1 and TRBJ2-5, with 9 bases fitting TRBD2. Germline CDR1 SGHRS, CDR2 YFSETQ. The V gene end was trimmed by 4 bases and the J gene end by 4 bases; junction bases not matched to a gene: 5. The CDR3 consists of 14 residues. The CDR3 spells CASSPGLAVETQYF. As DNA, the CDR3 is TGCGCCAGCAGCCCGGGACTAGCAGTAGAGACCCAGTACTTC.

This clonotype was detected only a few times. This chain connects TRBV7-9 to TRBJ2-2, with a tentative D call TRBD2 (7 bases). Germline V gene data show CDR1 as SEHNR and CDR2 as FQNEAQ (reference sequence). This CDR3 contains 16 residues. Trimming stripped 5 bases from V and 5 bases from J, with 18 bases between. The CDR3 region is CASSELRGAGTGELFF. Written as DNA, the CDR3 is TGTGCCAGCAGCGAACTCCGGGGGGCAGGTACCGGGGAGCTGTTTTTT.

This clonotype showed up many times. The rearrangement links TRBV20-1 to TRBJ2-7, with D possibly TRBD1 on 5 matching bases. This CDR3 contains 14 residues. The V gene's germline CDR1 is DFQATT and CDR2 SNEGSKA (reference sequence). With 8 bases removed from V and 5 bases from J, the gap between germline ends came to 22 bases. CDR3 DNA: TGCAGTCCTACCACGAGCAGGGATGGGCACGAGCAGTACTTC. Translated, it gives CSPTTSRDGHEQYF.

This rearrangement joins TRBV3-1 to TRBJ2-3, with D tentatively TRBD1 or TRBD2 (5 bases each). Germline-derived CDR1 and CDR2 are LGHDT and YNNKEL (reference sequence). The CDR3 covers 15 residues. Trimming took 5 bases from V and 8 from J, leaving 20 bases between them. CDR3 in amino acids: CASSEMEQGASTQYF. CDR3 bases: TGTGCCAGCAGCGAGATGGAGCAGGGAGCTAGTACGCAGTATTTT.

At least ten counts were recorded for this clonotype. The chain links TRBV24-1 to TRBJ2-2, with TRBD2 matching over 7 bases. V shed 5 bases and J 8 bases; nucleotides not matched to a gene: 7. Germline CDR1 and CDR2: KGHDR and SFDVKD. The CDR3 extends over 14 amino acids. CDR3 nucleotides: TGTGCCACCAGTGTGGGAAGCGGGGCTGGGGAGCTGTTTTTT. Its translation is CATSVGSGAGELFF.

This clonotype was counted ten times or more. The chain uses TRBV5-1 and TRBJ1-2; 7 bases align to TRBD1. CDR1 SGHRS and CDR2 YFSETQ come from the germline V gene. Trimming took 0 bases from V and 4 from J; bases not matched to a gene: 12. The CDR3 has 17 amino acids. The CDR3 loop is CASSLGYGQDLVYGYTF. For the CDR3, the DNA is TGCGCCAGCAGCTTGGGGTATGGACAGGATCTGGTCTATGGCTACACCTTC.

There are many counts of this clonotype. J is TRBJ2-2 and V is TRBV4-3; maybe TRBD1 (6 bases). The CDR3 consists of 16 residues. V gave up 4 bases and J gave up 3 bases, with 15 bases separating them. The germline V gene encodes CDR1 LGHNA and CDR2 YSLEER. CDR3 protein: CASSRGTFLDTGELFF. CDR3 DNA sequence: TGCGCCAGCAGCCGTGGGACATTTCTGGACACCGGGGAGCTGTTTTTT.

This clonotype was detected ten times or more. A read error may produce the germline difference seen at one junction end. The rearrangement links TRBV9 to TRBJ2-5; the D gene is possibly TRBD1 (7 bases). The length of the CDR3 is 17 residues. Germline loops: CDR1 SGDLS, CDR2 YYNGEE. The CDR3 DNA reads as TGTGCCAGTAGCGTAGGTATAGGAGGGGGCATCCAAGAGACCCAGTACTTC. Amino acid sequence: CASSVGIGGGIQETQYF.

This clonotype was recorded many times. The chain joins TRBV29-1 to TRBJ1-2; tentatively, D is TRBD1 (5 bases). V was trimmed by 3 bases and J by 8 bases, leaving 10 bases between them. CDR1 SQVTM and CDR2 ANQGSEA come from the germline V gene. This CDR3 has 11 amino acids. In DNA, the CDR3 is TGCAGCGTTGACAGGGCGCGCGGCTACACCTTC. It encodes CSVDRARGYTF.

In this sample, this clonotype turned up many times. The chain uses TRBV29-1 and TRBJ1-4; 8 positions match TRBD1. Germline lookup yields CDR1 SQVTM and CDR2 ANQGSEA. CDR3 length equals 14 residues. Trimming cost V 6 bases and J 8 bases; bases outside gene matches: 11. CDR3 sequence: CSVASGGLGEKLFF. The DNA of the CDR3 is TGCAGCGTAGCTTCAGGGGGCCTGGGAGAAAAACTGTTTTTT.

The rearrangement links TRBV18 to TRBJ1-4; 8 bases agree with TRBD1. The junction had 7 bases not matched to a gene; V was cut back by 5 bases and J by 8 bases. Germline lookup yields CDR1 KGHSH and CDR2 LQKENI. The CDR3 extends over 14 amino acids. In DNA, the CDR3 is TGTGCCAGCTCATCCGACAGGGGTAGCGAAAAACTGTTTTTT. This gives the protein CASSSDRGSEKLFF.

This clonotype was detected a few times. V is TRBV20-1 and J is TRBJ2-7; 14 nucleotides line up with TRBD2. CDR1 DFQATT and CDR2 SNEGSKA come from the germline V gene (reference sequence). V trimming: 0 bases; J trimming: 7 bases; junction bases outside the gene matches: 17. The CDR3 loop spans 19 amino acids. The CDR3 spells CSARDSGAIGTSGRGEQYF. The CDR3 DNA is TGCAGTGCTAGAGATTCAGGGGCCATTGGGACTAGCGGGAGAGGGGAGCAGTACTTC.

This clonotype was counted many times. The chain is built from TRBV7-9 and TRBJ2-6, with 7 bases fitting TRBD1. With 5 bases clipped from V and 0 bases from J, the junction kept 4 bases outside the gene matches. CDR3 length: 16 residues. Per germline, CDR1 SEHNR and CDR2 FQNEAQ (reference sequence). The CDR3 is CASSMDRPSGANVLTF. The CDR3 nucleotides read TGTGCCAGCAGCATGGACAGGCCCTCTGGGGCCAACGTCCTGACTTTC.

This clonotype has ten or more counts. The chain links TRBV4-1 to TRBJ2-6; D ambiguous. Germline V gene lookup returns CDR1 MGHRA and CDR2 YSYEKL. CDR3 length equals 14 residues. Trimming removed 3 bases from V and 0 bases from J, with 3 bases in between. CDR3 bases: TGCGCCAGCAGCCAGTTCTCTGGGGCCAACGTCCTGACTTTC. Translated, it gives CASSQFSGANVLTF.

Many counts were recorded for this clonotype. The V gene is TRBV21-1, the J gene TRBJ2-1; the table's D call TRBD2 went unverified against the DNA. TRBV21-1 is an annotated pseudogene. The CDR3 contains 19 residues. The CDR3 DNA follows: TGTGCCAGCAGCAAAAAAAAAGTCCCTAAGGTCAGGTTCAACAATGAGCAGTTCTTC. Translated: CASSKKKVPKVRFNNEQFF.